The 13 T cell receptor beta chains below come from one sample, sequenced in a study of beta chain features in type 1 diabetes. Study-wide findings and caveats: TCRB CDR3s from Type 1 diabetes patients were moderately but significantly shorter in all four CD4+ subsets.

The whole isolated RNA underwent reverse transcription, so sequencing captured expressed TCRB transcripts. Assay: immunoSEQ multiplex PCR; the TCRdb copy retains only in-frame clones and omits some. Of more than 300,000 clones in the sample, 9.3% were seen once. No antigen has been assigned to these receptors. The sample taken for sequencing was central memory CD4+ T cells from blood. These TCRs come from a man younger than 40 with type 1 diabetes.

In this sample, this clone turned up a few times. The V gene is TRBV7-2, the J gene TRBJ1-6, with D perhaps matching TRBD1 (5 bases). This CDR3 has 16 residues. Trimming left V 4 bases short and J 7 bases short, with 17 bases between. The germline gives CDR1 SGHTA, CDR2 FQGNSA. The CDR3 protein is CASSSLGVRANSPLHF. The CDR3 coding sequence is TGTGCCAGCAGCTCACTAGGGGTGAGGGCGAATTCACCCCTCCACTTT. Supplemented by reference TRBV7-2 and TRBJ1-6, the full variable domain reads GAGVSQSPSNKVTEKGKDVELRCDPISGHTALYWYRQSLGQGLEFLIYFQGNSAPDKSGLPSDRFSAERTGGSVSTLTIQRTQQEDSAVYLCASSSLGVRANSPLHFGNGTRLTVT.

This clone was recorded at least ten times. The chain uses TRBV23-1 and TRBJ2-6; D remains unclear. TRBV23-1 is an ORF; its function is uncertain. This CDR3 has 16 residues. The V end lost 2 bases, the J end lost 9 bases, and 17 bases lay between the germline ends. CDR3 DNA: TGCGCCAGCAGTCAACGAGGACCTTTCGCGTTCAACGTCCTGACTTTC. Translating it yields CASSQRGPFAFNVLTF.

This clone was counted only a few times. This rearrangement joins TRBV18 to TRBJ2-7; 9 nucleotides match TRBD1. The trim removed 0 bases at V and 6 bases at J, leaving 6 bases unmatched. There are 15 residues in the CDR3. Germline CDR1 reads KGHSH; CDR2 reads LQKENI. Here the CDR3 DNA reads TGTGCCAGCTCACCACCCGGACAGGGGACGAGCGAGCAGTACTTC. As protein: CASSPPGQGTSEQYF. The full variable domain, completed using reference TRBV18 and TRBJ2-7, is NAGVMQNPRHLVRRRGQEARLRCSPMKGHSHVYWYRQLPEEGLKFMVYLQKENIIDESGMPKERFSAEFPKEGPSILRIQQVVRGDSAAYFCASSPPGQGTSEQYFGPGTRLTVT.

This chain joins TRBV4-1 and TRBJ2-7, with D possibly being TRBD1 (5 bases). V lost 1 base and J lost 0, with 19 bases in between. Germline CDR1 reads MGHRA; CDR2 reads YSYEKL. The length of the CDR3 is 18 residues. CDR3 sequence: CASSQVKGPTVFSYEQYF. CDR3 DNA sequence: TGCGCCAGCAGCCAAGTCAAGGGGCCGACAGTTTTCTCCTACGAGCAGTACTTC.

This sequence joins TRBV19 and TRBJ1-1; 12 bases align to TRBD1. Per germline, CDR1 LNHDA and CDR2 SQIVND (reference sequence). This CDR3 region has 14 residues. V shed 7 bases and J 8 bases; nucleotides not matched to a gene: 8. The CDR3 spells CASTVPGQGAEAFF. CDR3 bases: TGTGCCAGTACCGTACCGGGACAGGGGGCCGAAGCTTTCTTT.

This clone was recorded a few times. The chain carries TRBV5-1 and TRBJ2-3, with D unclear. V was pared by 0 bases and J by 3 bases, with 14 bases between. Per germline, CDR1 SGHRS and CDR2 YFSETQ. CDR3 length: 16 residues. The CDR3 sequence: CASSLVLQSLTDTQYF. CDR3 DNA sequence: TGCGCCAGCAGCTTGGTGCTACAAAGTTTAACAGATACGCAGTATTTT.

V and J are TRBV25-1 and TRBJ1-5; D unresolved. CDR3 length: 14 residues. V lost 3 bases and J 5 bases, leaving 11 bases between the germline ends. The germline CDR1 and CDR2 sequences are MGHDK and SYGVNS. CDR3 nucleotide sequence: TGTGCCAGCAGTGATGCCGGCGCCGATCAGCCCCAGCATTTT. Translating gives CASSDAGADQPQHF. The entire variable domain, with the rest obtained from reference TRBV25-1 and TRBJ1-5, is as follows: EADIYQTPRYLVIGTGKKITLECSQTMGHDKMYWYQQDPGMELHLIHYSYGVNSTEKGDLSSESTVSRIRTEHFPLTLESARPSHTSQYLCASSDAGADQPQHFGDGTRLSIL.

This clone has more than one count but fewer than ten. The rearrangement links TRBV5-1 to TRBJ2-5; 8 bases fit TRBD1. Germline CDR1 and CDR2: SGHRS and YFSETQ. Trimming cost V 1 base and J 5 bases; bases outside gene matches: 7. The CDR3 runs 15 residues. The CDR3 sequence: CASSLIQGGYETQYF. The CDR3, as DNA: TGCGCCAGCAGCTTGATACAGGGGGGATATGAGACCCAGTACTTC.

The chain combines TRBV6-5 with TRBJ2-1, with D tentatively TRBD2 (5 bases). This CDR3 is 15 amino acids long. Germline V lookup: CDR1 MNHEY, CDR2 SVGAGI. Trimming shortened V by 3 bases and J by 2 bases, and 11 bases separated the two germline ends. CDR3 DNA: TGTGCCAGCAGTTATCGAGGGCCCACCTACAATGAGCAGTTCTTC. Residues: CASSYRGPTYNEQFF.

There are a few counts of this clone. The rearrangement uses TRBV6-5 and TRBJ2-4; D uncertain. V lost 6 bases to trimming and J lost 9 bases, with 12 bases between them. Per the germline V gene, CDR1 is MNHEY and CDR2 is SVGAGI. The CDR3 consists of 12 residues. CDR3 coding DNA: TGTGCCAGCAGACCCGACGAAGGCATTCAGTACTTC. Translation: CASRPDEGIQYF.

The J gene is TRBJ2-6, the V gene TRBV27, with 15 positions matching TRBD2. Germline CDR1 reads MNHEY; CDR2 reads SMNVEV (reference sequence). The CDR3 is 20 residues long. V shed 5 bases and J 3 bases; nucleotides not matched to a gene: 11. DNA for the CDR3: TGTGCCAGCAGTCTTTGGCAGGGACTAGCGGGGGGAGGTGGGGCCAACGTCCTGACTTTC. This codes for CASSLWQGLAGGGGANVLTF.

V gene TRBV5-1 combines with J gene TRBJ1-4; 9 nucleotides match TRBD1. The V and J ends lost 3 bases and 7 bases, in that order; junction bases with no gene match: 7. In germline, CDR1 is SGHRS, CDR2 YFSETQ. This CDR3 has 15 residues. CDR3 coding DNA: TGCGCCAGCAGCTCCCCGGGACAGGGAGGTGAAAAACTGTTTTTT. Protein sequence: CASSSPGQGGEKLFF.

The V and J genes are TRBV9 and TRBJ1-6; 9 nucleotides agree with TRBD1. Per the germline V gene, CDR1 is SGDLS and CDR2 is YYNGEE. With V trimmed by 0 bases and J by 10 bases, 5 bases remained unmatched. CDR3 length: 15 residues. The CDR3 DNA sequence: TGTGCCAGCAGCGTAGCGGACAGGGGAGTCTCACCCCTCCACTTT. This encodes CASSVADRGVSPLHF.